The 24 T cell receptor beta chains below come from one sample, sequenced in a study of blood T cell repertoires in COVID-19 (dated by TCRdb to the early 2020s). The library was generated by the immunoSEQ multiplex PCR assay. Sourced from immuneACCESS, this table was stored by TCRdb with only in-frame sequences that have V and J called. A share of the clones is absent; for the studies checked, an unresolved V gene accounts for under half, and the remainder has no known explanation. In this sample the table shows under 200,000 clones, 65% to 85% of which occur a single time. The top ten clones comprise less than 4% of the sample. Sequenced sample: PBMCs or T cells enriched from blood (not recorded which). Receptor source: a woman in her fifties or sixties in a cohort exposed to, infected with or recovered from COVID-19 (not recorded which).

In its sample, this clone was seen once. The chain has TRBV6-5 and TRBJ1-2; possible D gene TRBD1, 6 bases. In germline, CDR1 is MNHEY, CDR2 SVGAGI. There are 16 residues in the CDR3. Trimming took 0 bases from V and 8 from J, leaving 19 bases between them. The CDR3: CASSYSRQELFSGYTF. CDR3 DNA sequence: TGTGCCAGCAGTTACTCGCGACAGGAGCTATTCTCCGGCTACACCTTC.

The rearrangement links TRBV5-4 to TRBJ2-5, with TRBD1 matching over 8 bases. This CDR3 has 14 residues. Germline CDR1 SGHNT, CDR2 YYREEE (reference sequence). V was pared by 4 bases and J by 3 bases, with 5 bases of the junction left unmatched. CDR3 protein: CASSPAGGEETQYF. CDR3 DNA: TGTGCCAGCAGCCCGGCAGGGGGCGAAGAGACCCAGTACTTC.

This CDR3 is CASSFSPKRGTQYF. DNA for the CDR3: TGTGCCAGCAGCTTCTCCCCAAAGCGAGGGACCCAGTACTTC. The rearrangement links TRBV7-8 to TRBJ2-5; D is unresolved. The V end was cut by 3 bases, the J end by 7 bases, with 15 bases between. Germline loops: CDR1 SGHVS, CDR2 FQNEAQ. The length of the CDR3 is 14 residues.

This chain connects TRBV4-1 to TRBJ2-1, with 9 bases identical to TRBD2. The CDR3 has 16 amino acids. V was pared by 3 bases and J by 1 base, with 4 bases of the junction left unmatched. The germline CDR1 and CDR2 sequences are MGHRA and YSYEKL. The DNA for the CDR3 is TGCGCCAGCAGCCACAGCGGGGGGCCATCCTACAATGAGCAGTTCTTC. Translating it yields CASSHSGGPSYNEQFF.

The chain has TRBV5-8 and TRBJ1-1; perhaps TRBD1 as D (5 bases). The V gene lost 1 base and the J gene lost 1 base, with 17 bases spanning the gap. The CDR3 spans 17 residues. Germline values: CDR1 SGHTS, CDR2 YDEGEE. This CDR3 is CASSLWQGADRNTEAFF. CDR3 coding DNA: TGTGCCAGCAGCTTGTGGCAGGGCGCAGACCGGAACACTGAAGCTTTCTTT.

The chain employs TRBV28 and TRBJ1-2; 7 nucleotides align to TRBD1. After removal of 6 bases from V and 2 bases from J, the junction contained 9 bases not matched to a gene. The CDR3 loop spans 15 amino acids. Germline-derived CDR1 and CDR2 are MDHEN and SYDVKM. DNA for the CDR3: TGTGCCAGCAGCCCAAACAGGGGTTTGAACTATGGCTACACCTTC. Translated: CASSPNRGLNYGYTF.

J is TRBJ2-1 and V is TRBV6-6; 10 bases fit TRBD1. With 6 bases clipped from V and 3 bases from J, the junction kept 20 bases outside the gene matches. Germline V gives CDR1 MNHNY, CDR2 SVGAGI (reference sequence). CDR3 size: 20 residues. DNA of the CDR3: TGTGCCAGCAGCGACCGCCTCCAGGGACAGGGGTGGGGCAACTACAATGAGCAGTTCTTC. It translates to CASSDRLQGQGWGNYNEQFF.

The chain uses TRBV3-1 (or the pseudogene TRBV3-2) and TRBJ1-6; TRBD1 is a possible D gene (6 bases). Germline V gene lookup returns CDR1 LGHDT and CDR2 YNNKEL (reference sequence). The V end lost 6 bases, the J end lost 10 bases, and 16 bases lay between the germline ends. The CDR3 length is 14 residues. The chain's CDR3 is CASRTTGSGSPLHF. The CDR3 bases are TGTGCCAGCAGAACGACAGGTTCGGGATCACCCCTCCACTTT.

The chain couples TRBV4-1 to TRBJ2-7, with TRBD1 matching 9 bases. Germline CDR1 is MGHRA and CDR2 is YSYEKL. CDR3 length equals 16 residues. The V and J ends lost 3 bases and 3 bases, in that order; junction bases with no gene match: 9. The CDR3 region has the DNA TGCGCCAGCAGCCATATACAGGGGGCAAGGGGCTACGAGCAGTACTTC. This sequence encodes CASSHIQGARGYEQYF.

The rearrangement links TRBV29-1 to TRBJ2-7; the match to TRBD2 covers 8 bases. Unmatched junction bases numbered 3, after V lost 6 bases and J lost 2 bases. Germline loops: CDR1 SQVTM, CDR2 ANQGSEA. The CDR3 runs 12 residues. Here the CDR3 reads CSVVAGPYEQYF. The CDR3 coding sequence is TGCAGCGTCGTAGCGGGACCCTACGAGCAGTACTTC.

The gene calls are TRBV28 and TRBJ1-2, with D maybe TRBD1 (6 bases). V was shortened by 5 bases and J by 4 bases, with 20 bases between the two germline ends. This CDR3 comprises 16 residues. The germline V gene has CDR1 MDHEN and CDR2 SYDVKM. CDR3 DNA sequence: TGTGCCAGCAGTCCCAGTTTAGCAGGGGATCTCTATGGCTACACCTTC. Its protein product is CASSPSLAGDLYGYTF.

The chain couples TRBV9 to TRBJ2-7; 10 bases map to TRBD2. Germline V lookup: CDR1 SGDLS, CDR2 YYNGEE. Trimming took 0 bases from V and 3 from J; bases not matched to a gene: 6. The CDR3 extends over 16 amino acids. CDR3 region: CASSVGSAGGFYEQYF. The CDR3 coding sequence is TGTGCCAGCAGCGTAGGATCAGCGGGGGGGTTCTACGAGCAGTACTTC.

The chain has TRBV18 and TRBJ2-5; 8 positions match TRBD1. The germline gives CDR1 KGHSH, CDR2 LQKENI. J gave up 1 base and V 6 bases, and 10 bases lay outside the gene matches. The CDR3 has 16 residues. CDR3 in amino acids: CASSRDRSWPQETQYF. CDR3 DNA sequence: TGTGCCAGCTCGAGGGACAGGTCCTGGCCCCAAGAGACCCAGTACTTC. The full variable domain, completed using reference TRBV18 and TRBJ2-5, is NAGVMQNPRHLVRRRGQEARLRCSPMKGHSHVYWYRQLPEEGLKFMVYLQKENIIDESGMPKERFSAEFPKEGPSILRIQQVVRGDSAAYFCASSRDRSWPQETQYFGPGTRLLVL.

The rearrangement joins TRBV7-6 to TRBJ2-7; D perhaps matches TRBD2 (7 bases). The V end was cut by 5 bases, the J end by 3 bases, with 14 bases between. CDR1 and CDR2 (germline): SGHVS, FNYEAQ. This CDR3 contains 14 residues. The CDR3 nucleotides are TGTGCCAGCAGCCCGAGGGGGGGTCGCTACGAGCAGTACTTC. Its protein is CASSPRGGRYEQYF.

V gene TRBV24-1 combines with J gene TRBJ2-5; possible D gene TRBD1, 7 bases. Deletions cut 4 bases from V and 1 base from J, with 12 bases between. The germline V gene has CDR1 KGHDR and CDR2 SFDVKD. The CDR3 spans 15 residues. The CDR3 DNA follows: TGTGCCACCAGTGACCCAGGGGGGATCCAAGAGACCCAGTACTTC. Protein product: CATSDPGGIQETQYF.

The V and J genes are TRBV14 and TRBJ1-6, with 7 bases aligning to TRBD1. The trim removed 5 bases at V and 7 bases at J, leaving 8 bases unmatched. This CDR3 has 15 residues. In germline, CDR1 is SGHDN, CDR2 FVKESK. CDR3 protein: CASSKQGRRNSPLHF. DNA of the CDR3: TGTGCCAGCAGCAAACAGGGGAGGCGGAATTCACCCCTCCACTTT.

The rearrangement joins TRBV13 to TRBJ2-7; D gene unclear. CDR3 length: 16 residues. Trimming pared 5 bases from V and 0 bases from J, leaving 17 bases between. CDR1 and CDR2 from the germline V gene are PRHDT and FYEKMQ (reference sequence). In nucleotides, the CDR3 is TGTGCCAGCAGCCTCCGGCACCGACTTGCCTCCTACGAGCAGTACTTC. Protein sequence: CASSLRHRLASYEQYF. Full variable domain (rest looked up from reference TRBV13 and TRBJ2-7): AAGVIQSPRHLIKEKRETATLKCYPIPRHDTVYWYQQGPGQDPQFLISFYEKMQSDKGSIPDRFSAQQFSDYHSELNMSSLELGDSALYFCASSLRHRLASYEQYFGPGTRLTVT.

The CDR3 nucleotides read TGCGCCAGCAGCCCACTGCGGGAACCAGATACGCAGTATTTT. Translating it yields CASSPLREPDTQYF. This chain joins TRBV4-1 and TRBJ2-3, with D possibly matching TRBD2 (6 bases). V lost 4 bases and J 4 bases, leaving 12 bases between the germline ends. From germline, CDR1 is MGHRA and CDR2 YSYEKL. The CDR3 is 14 residues long.

This clone was counted only a few times. The chain links TRBV2 to TRBJ1-5; TRBD1 aligns across 11 bases. Germline V CDR1 and CDR2: SNHLY, FYNNEI. The J segment lost 5 bases and the V segment lost 4 bases, leaving 1 base of the junction unmatched. The CDR3 extends over 14 amino acids. Here the CDR3 reads CASSGDRGYQPQHF. CDR3 nucleotides: TGTGCCAGCAGTGGGGACAGGGGGTATCAGCCCCAGCATTTT.

V usage is TRBV24-1 and J usage is TRBJ2-5; D may be TRBD2 (6 bases). The CDR3 spans 15 residues. Germline CDR1 and CDR2: KGHDR and SFDVKD. V lost 4 bases and J lost 3, with 14 bases in between. CDR3 protein: CATSEGGGIKETQYF. In nucleotides, the CDR3 is TGTGCCACCAGTGAGGGGGGTGGAATTAAAGAGACCCAGTACTTC.

V is TRBV19 and J is TRBJ1-1; 12 bases are shared with TRBD1. V dropped 8 bases and J dropped 4; count of bases not matched to a gene: 5. Germline CDR1 is LNHDA and CDR2 is SQIVND (reference sequence). The CDR3 has 14 amino acids. The CDR3 region is CASGTGGLSTEAFF. CDR3 bases: TGTGCCAGTGGGACAGGGGGCTTGAGCACTGAAGCTTTCTTT.

This chain links TRBV5-4 with TRBJ2-1; D is uncertain. Germline V gives CDR1 SGHNT, CDR2 YYREEE (reference sequence). The CDR3 extends over 15 amino acids. Between the trimmed V and J ends, which lost 4 bases and 0 bases, there was a span of 11 bases. CDR3 sequence: CASSIPRSSYNEQFF. CDR3 DNA sequence: TGTGCCAGCAGCATACCCCGGTCCTCCTACAATGAGCAGTTCTTC.

The chain uses TRBV19 and TRBJ2-2, with D uncertain. V was shortened by 3 bases and J by 7 bases, with 6 bases between the two germline ends. CDR3 size: 12 residues. In germline, CDR1 is LNHDA, CDR2 SQIVND (reference sequence). The CDR3 sequence: CASSMSLGELFF. The CDR3 coding sequence is TGTGCCAGTAGTATGAGTCTCGGGGAGCTGTTTTTT.

This clone has a handful of counts. V usage is TRBV12-5 and J usage is TRBJ2-7; D possibly corresponds to TRBD1 (5 bases). The V gene lost 0 bases and the J gene lost 6 bases, with 12 bases spanning the gap. CDR3 size: 14 residues. Looked up from germline, CDR1 is LGHNT and CDR2 is FRNRAP. CDR3 in DNA: TGTGCTAGTGGTTTGGTATTGGACATCCGCGAGCAGTACTTC. This encodes CASGLVLDIREQYF.